These T cell receptor beta chains were read from a single sample in a study of CD8+ T cells in alopecia areata. Assay: immunoSEQ multiplex PCR; the TCRdb copy retains only in-frame clones and omits some. The data hold 35,000 to 45,000 clones, with roughly 92% observed a single time. The specimen comprised CD8+ T cells sorted from blood, sampled at week 24, from a patient treated with tofacitinib. These receptors all come from a human donor with alopecia areata. Both conserved end residues are part of each CDR3. D genes are given only for firm matches. Clone size is stated in some rows and not others, as once, few, many or a class when expanded.

v_call	clone_size	j_call	d_call	cdr3_length	cdr3_nt	cdr3_aa
TRBV27	-	TRBJ2-1	TRBD1	14	TGTGCCAGCAGGGAGACAGGGGTAAGAAATGAGCAGTTCTTC	CASRETGVRNEQFF
TRBV6-4	-	TRBJ2-2	-	13	TGTGCCAGCGGAGACCCGACCAGCGGGGAGCTGTTTTTT	CASGDPTSGELFF
TRBV29-1	-	TRBJ2-7	TRBD2	13	TGCAGCGTTGAGCGGGGGAAGGCCTACGAGCAGTACTTC	CSVERGKAYEQYF
TRBV15	-	TRBJ2-4	TRBD2	13	TGTGCCACCAGCAGAGAAACTAGCGACATTCAGTACTTC	CATSRETSDIQYF
TRBV7-9	-	TRBJ2-5	-	14	TGTGCCAGCAGCTTAGAAACAGTCCAAGAGACCCAGTACTTC	CASSLETVQETQYF
TRBV4-3	-	TRBJ1-2	TRBD1	15	TGCGCCAGCAGCCAAGTTCTCGATAACAGGGGAGGCTACACCTTC	CASSQVLDNRGGYTF
TRBV7-2	-	TRBJ2-5	-	16	TGTGCCAGCATCCCCATCAGGGGGGGGCTTCAAGAGACCCAGTACTTC	CASIPIRGGLQETQYF
TRBV2	-	TRBJ2-1	-	12	TGTGCCAGCACCGGAACTAGCAATGAGCAGTTCTTC	CASTGTSNEQFF
TRBV27	few	TRBJ2-1	-	18	TGTGCCAGCAGTTTGAGTGTCCCCCTCGGAGGCGGTGACAATGAGCAGTTCTTC	CASSLSVPLGGGDNEQFF
TRBV27	-	TRBJ1-1	-	15	TGTGCCAGCAGTTTATTCGCGGAGGGGGGGACTGAAGCTTTCTTT	CASSLFAEGGTEAFF
TRBV11-1	-	TRBJ2-1	TRBD1	15	TGTGCCAGCAGCTTAGTAGAGGGACAGTTCAATGAGCAGTTCTTC	CASSLVEGQFNEQFF
TRBV6-5	-	TRBJ1-4	TRBD1	16	TGTGCCAGCAGTTATTCGGGGACAGGGCTTAATGAAAAACTGTTTTTT	CASSYSGTGLNEKLFF
TRBV28	-	TRBJ2-5	-	16	TGTGCCAGCAGTATTCCCAGGGGCACGTACCAAGAGACCCAGTACTTC	CASSIPRGTYQETQYF
TRBV6-6	-	TRBJ1-4	-	15	TGTGCCAGCAGTTACAAATCCTGGCCTAATGAAAAACTGTTTTTT	CASSYKSWPNEKLFF
TRBV29-1	-	TRBJ2-7	-	12	TGCAGCGTTGCTGATGGGATCTACGAGCAGTACTTC	CSVADGIYEQYF
TRBV6-1	-	TRBJ2-2	-	15	TGTGCCAGCAGTGACTTGGGCATTGGGACCGGGGAGCTGTTTTTT	CASSDLGIGTGELFF
TRBV28	-	TRBJ2-3	TRBD1	15	TGTGCCAGCAGTCTACAGGGGGCGATCGCAGATACGCAGTATTTT	CASSLQGAIADTQYF
TRBV4-2	-	TRBJ2-1	TRBD1	13	TGTGCCAGCAGCCAGGGACAGGGAAGTGAGCAGTTCTTC	CASSQGQGSEQFF
TRBV5-1	-	TRBJ2-7	TRBD1	15	TGCGCCAGCAGCTTGGTTTCGGACAGGGTCTACGAGCAGTACTTC	CASSLVSDRVYEQYF
TRBV5-6	once	TRBJ2-1	-	13	TGTGCCAGCAGCTTGGCCCCGGTAGGGGATGAGTTCTTC	CASSLAPVGDEFF
TRBV20-1	-	TRBJ2-7	-	11	TGCAGTGCTAGCCGGGGGTACGAGCAGTACTTC	CSASRGYEQYF
TRBV10-3	-	TRBJ2-7	-	14	TGTGCCATCAGTGATTTTGCAGGAAACTACGAGCAGTACTTC	CAISDFAGNYEQYF
TRBV5-1	-	TRBJ2-3	TRBD2	13	TGCGCCAGCAGGACTAGCAGCACAGATACGCAGTATTTT	CASRTSSTDTQYF
TRBV28	-	TRBJ2-7	-	14	TGTGCCAGCAGCCCTGACCTGACAGCACACGAGCAGTACTTC	CASSPDLTAHEQYF
TRBV29-1	-	TRBJ2-7	TRBD1	18	TGCAGCGTTGAAGGGTGGACAGGGCGCGAATCCCCCGACTACGAGCAGTACTTC	CSVEGWTGRESPDYEQYF
TRBV7-9	-	TRBJ2-5	TRBD2	16	TGTGCCAGCAGCTCCCCTATAGCGGGGCTCGGAGAGACCCAGTACTTC	CASSSPIAGLGETQYF
TRBV4-1	-	TRBJ1-5	-	15	TGCGCCAGCAGCCAAGTTGTAGACAGCAAGGGGCCCCAGCATTTT	CASSQVVDSKGPQHF
TRBV11-2	once	TRBJ2-7	-	14	TGTGCCAGCAGCAACCGGGACAAAATCTACGAGCAGTACTTC	CASSNRDKIYEQYF
TRBV29-1	-	TRBJ2-7	-	10	TGCAGCGTTTCAGGGGTCGAGCAGTACTTC	CSVSGVEQYF
TRBV19	-	TRBJ2-1	-	13	TGTGCCAGTAGTATAACTAACTACAATGAGCAGTTCTTC	CASSITNYNEQFF
TRBV19	-	TRBJ1-2	-	13	TGTGCCAGTAGTATCGCAGGGAGCTATGGCTACACCTTC	CASSIAGSYGYTF
TRBV30	-	TRBJ1-5	TRBD1	14	TGTGCCTGCTATACAGGGGAGGGAAATCAGCCCCAGCATTTT	CACYTGEGNQPQHF
TRBV7-9	once	TRBJ2-1	TRBD1	14	TGTGCCAGCAGCTTCGGACAGGGGGTAAATGAGCAGTTCTTC	CASSFGQGVNEQFF
TRBV27	-	TRBJ2-1	-	16	TGTGCCAGCAGTCCCACGAGCGAAGTCCCACACAATGAGCAGTTCTTC	CASSPTSEVPHNEQFF
TRBV2	-	TRBJ1-1	TRBD1	14	TGTGCCGCTGCAGAGGGGGCGATGAACACTGAAGCTTTCTTT	CAAAEGAMNTEAFF
TRBV19	-	TRBJ1-2	-	17	TGTGCCAGTAGTGTCGGACCGACCGTACCCGCTAACTATGGCTACACCTTC	CASSVGPTVPANYGYTF
TRBV7-9	-	TRBJ1-2	-	15	TGTGCCAGCAGCATAAATGTGCTACTAGACTATGGCTACACCTTC	CASSINVLLDYGYTF
TRBV27	-	TRBJ2-4	-	13	TGTGCCAGCAGTTACAGGGTCTCGGACATTCAGTACTTC	CASSYRVSDIQYF
TRBV4-3	-	TRBJ2-7	-	14	TGCGCCAGCAGCCAAGATCTGGGACTCTACGAGCAGTACTTC	CASSQDLGLYEQYF
TRBV7-2	-	TRBJ2-7	-	14	TGTGCCAGCAGCCAAATCACCGGGGCTTACGAGCAGTACTTC	CASSQITGAYEQYF
TRBV27	-	TRBJ2-7	TRBD1	15	TGTGCCAGCAAGGGGACAGGGGGCGGCACCTACGAGCAGTACTTC	CASKGTGGGTYEQYF
TRBV28	-	TRBJ2-2	TRBD1	18	TGTGCCAGCAGTGCAATAACCCGGGACAGGGGATACACCGGGGAGCTGTTTTTT	CASSAITRDRGYTGELFF
TRBV6-6	-	TRBJ1-1	-	15	TGTGCCACCCGGGGGTCGACAGGATTAAACACTGAAGCTTTCTTT	CATRGSTGLNTEAFF
TRBV28	-	TRBJ2-5	TRBD2	15	TGTGCCAGCAGTGTTCTAGCGGGGAAAAAAGAGACCCAGTACTTC	CASSVLAGKKETQYF
TRBV28	-	TRBJ2-1	TRBD2	17	TGTGCCAGCAGTTCGACCCTAGCGGGGGGGCCCGGGAATGAGCAGTTCTTC	CASSSTLAGGPGNEQFF
TRBV5-6	once	TRBJ2-5	-	13	TGTGCCAGCACCAGCGTGGGGGGAGAGACCCAGTACTTC	CASTSVGGETQYF
TRBV5-1	-	TRBJ2-7	-	13	TGCGCCAGCAGCACTGGGTCCGACTACGAGCAGTACTTC	CASSTGSDYEQYF
TRBV18	-	TRBJ2-2	-	15	TGTGCCAGCTCACCGCCACAGGGAAACACCGGGGAGCTGTTTTTT	CASSPPQGNTGELFF
TRBV6-5	-	TRBJ2-2	-	13	TGTGCCAGCAGGGACGAGAACACCGGGGAGCTGTTTTTT	CASRDENTGELFF
TRBV7-9	-	TRBJ2-7	-	13	TGTGCCAGCAGCAAGACAGGTTTGCGCGAGCAGTACTTC	CASSKTGLREQYF
TRBV7-2	-	TRBJ2-5	-	17	TGTGCCAGCAGCGAAGGCGGGTGGGTGGAGCGGAAAGAGACCCAGTACTTC	CASSEGGWVERKETQYF
TRBV27	-	TRBJ2-5	-	18	TGTGCCAGCAGTCCCCTCGGAGCTCAGGAGGGGTACCAAGAGACCCAGTACTTC	CASSPLGAQEGYQETQYF
TRBV7-8	-	TRBJ2-7	TRBD2	17	TGTGCCAGCAGCCCGAGACTAGCGGGGGGATATTCCTACGAGCAGTACTTC	CASSPRLAGGYSYEQYF
TRBV6-5	once	TRBJ2-5	TRBD1	15	TGTGCCAGCAGTCCTACCGGGACAGCTCAAGAGACCCAGTACTTC	CASSPTGTAQETQYF
TRBV6-5	-	TRBJ2-7	TRBD1	13	TGTGCCAGCGGACAGGGGAAGTACTACGAGCAGTACTTC	CASGQGKYYEQYF
TRBV28	-	TRBJ2-5	-	11	TGTGCCAGCAGGAGTCAAGAGACCCAGTACTTC	CASRSQETQYF
TRBV4-1	once	TRBJ1-5	-	15	TGCGCCAGCAGTTCCGGACAGAATAGCAATCAGCCCCAGCATTTT	CASSSGQNSNQPQHF